The present entry profiles one T cell receptor (beta chain) with its context. Generated by immunoSEQ multiplex PCR, the TCRdb table keeps only in-frame clones and is missing some. The sample contains 300,000 to 350,000 clones, about nine tenths of which appear only once. These data belong to a study of blood T cell repertoires in COVID-19. Trimming left V 5 bases short and J 8 bases short, with 9 bases between. This CDR3 is 12 amino acids long. The chain has TRBV12-3 or TRBV12-4 and TRBJ2-2; D uncertain. The TCR sequence derives from a woman aged 25 to 39 who had recovered from COVID-19. Material: PBMCs or T cells enriched from blood (not recorded which). CDR3 in DNA: TGTGCCAGCAGTCCCAGAAATGGGGAGCTGTTTTTT. It specifies CASSPRNGELFF.